A single sample gave rise to the 27 T cell receptor beta chains below, sequenced in a study of cytomegalovirus exposure and HLA in healthy donors. It was with 60 Vbeta and 13 Jbeta primers that the PCR ran. The data were produced by immunoSEQ multiplex PCR, yet TCRdb's version contains in-frame clones alone and is incomplete. The top ten clones hold approximately 4.4% of a sample with fewer than 100,000 clones, about three quarters of them seen once. Sequencing was done on a sample of PBMCs. These receptors were obtained from a male donor in good health and CMV-seropositive.

This clone was seen just once. The rearrangement joins TRBV29-1 to TRBJ2-1; 11 bases match TRBD1. Germline V gene sequence: CDR1 SQVTM, CDR2 ANQGSEA. Trimming removed 4 bases from V and 2 bases from J; junction bases left unmatched: 7. The CDR3 spans 16 residues. CDR3 in DNA: TGCAGCGTTGGAGCCCGGACAGGGGGCGCCTACAATGAGCAGTTCTTC. Translating it yields CSVGARTGGAYNEQFF.

This clone was seen once. The J gene is TRBJ2-1, the V gene TRBV29-1; tentatively, D is TRBD2 (6 bases). Germline V CDR1 and CDR2: SQVTM, ANQGSEA. The CDR3 has 15 residues. Trimming pared 0 bases from V and 5 bases from J, leaving 14 bases between. The CDR3 sequence is CSVEDSWTKNNEQFF. Written as DNA, the CDR3 is TGCAGCGTTGAAGATTCCTGGACTAAAAACAATGAGCAGTTCTTC.

This clone was found once. V usage is TRBV14 and J usage is TRBJ2-5; D possibly corresponds to TRBD2 (6 bases). The CDR3 sequence is 17 residues long. Germline lookup yields CDR1 SGHDN and CDR2 FVKESK. Trimming pared 3 bases from V and 4 bases from J, leaving 21 bases between. As DNA, the CDR3 is TGTGCCAGCAGCCAGTCCGGGTCAATTGCGGGATTAGAGACCCAGTACTTC. This codes for CASSQSGSIAGLETQYF.

This clone was counted a few times. V and J are TRBV4-1 and TRBJ1-2; 11 positions agree with TRBD1. Germline loops: CDR1 MGHRA, CDR2 YSYEKL. V dropped 7 bases and J dropped 4; count of bases not matched to a gene: 5. The CDR3 consists of 14 residues. The CDR3 DNA sequence: TGCGCCAGCACGGGACAGGGGGGCGGCTATGGCTACACCTTC. It specifies CASTGQGGGYGYTF.

This chain connects TRBV5-6 to TRBJ2-5; 8 nucleotides match TRBD2. CDR3 length: 13 residues. The V segment lost 0 bases and the J segment 7 bases; nucleotides outside the gene matches: 2. Germline V gene lookup returns CDR1 SGHDT and CDR2 YYEEEE. The CDR3 loop is CASSLVGGGTQYF. CDR3 in DNA: TGTGCCAGCAGCTTGGTCGGGGGGGGGACCCAGTACTTC.

The chain uses TRBV29-1 and TRBJ2-1; 9 bases agree with TRBD2. V lost 4 bases, J lost 6 bases, and 4 bases stayed unmatched. In germline, CDR1 is SQVTM, CDR2 ANQGSEA. The CDR3 consists of 13 residues. In nucleotides, the CDR3 is TGCAGCGTTGTCGCGGGAGGGGGCAATGAGCAGTTCTTC. Protein sequence: CSVVAGGGNEQFF.

The chain is built from TRBV6-4 and TRBJ2-1; 9 nucleotides match TRBD2. Trimming cost V 5 bases and J 0 bases; bases outside gene matches: 8. The CDR3 runs to 17 residues. Germline lookup yields CDR1 MRHNA and CDR2 SNTAGT. CDR3 nucleotide sequence: TGTGCCAGCAGTAAATCGGGACTAGCCAACTCCTACAATGAGCAGTTCTTC. Amino acids: CASSKSGLANSYNEQFF.

The chain carries TRBV5-1 and TRBJ2-7; 11 nucleotides line up with TRBD2. V gave up 4 bases and J gave up 3 bases; unmatched junction bases: 6. CDR3 length equals 15 residues. CDR1 SGHRS and CDR2 YFSETQ come from the germline V gene. As DNA, the CDR3 is TGCGCCAGCAGCGTAGGAGGGACTAGCGGCTACGAGCAGTACTTC. The encoded protein is CASSVGGTSGYEQYF.

This clone showed up just a few times. V gene TRBV7-2 combines with J gene TRBJ2-7; 7 positions match TRBD1. The CDR3 consists of 15 residues. The V segment lost 0 bases and the J segment 6 bases; nucleotides outside the gene matches: 8. Germline-derived CDR1 and CDR2 are SGHTA and FQGNSA. The CDR3 spells CASSLAVDRAGEQYF. CDR3 sequence (DNA): TGTGCCAGCAGCTTAGCGGTAGACAGGGCAGGCGAGCAGTACTTC.

This clone was recorded a few times. This chain connects TRBV6-6 to TRBJ1-1, with a tentative D call TRBD1 (5 bases). V dropped 5 bases and J dropped 1 base, with 8 bases sitting between them. The CDR3 totals 13 residues. The germline V gene has CDR1 MNHNY and CDR2 SVGAGI (reference sequence). The CDR3, as DNA: TGTGCCAGCAGTGACAGACGGAACACTGAAGCTTTCTTT. Protein product: CASSDRRNTEAFF.

The CDR3 region is CATSSPGRDTQYF. CDR3 coding DNA: TGTGCCACCAGCAGCCCGGGGAGGGATACGCAGTATTTT. V usage is TRBV15 and J usage is TRBJ2-3, with D possibly being TRBD2 (6 bases). V lost 3 bases and J 6 bases, leaving 10 bases between the germline ends. The germline CDR1 and CDR2 sequences are LNHNV and YYDKDF (reference sequence). There are 13 residues in the CDR3. Supplemented by reference TRBV15 and TRBJ2-3, the full variable domain reads DAMVIQNPRYQVTQFGKPVTLSCSQTLNHNVMYWYQQKSSQAPKLLFHYYDKDFNNEADTPDNFQSRRPNTSFCFLDIRSPGLGDTAMYLCATSSPGRDTQYFGPGTRLTVL.

The chain combines TRBV2 with TRBJ2-1, with no clear D. Trimming left V 6 bases short and J 6 bases short, with 9 bases between. Germline V CDR1 and CDR2: SNHLY, FYNNEI. The CDR3 consists of 12 residues. CDR3 in DNA: TGTGCCAGCAGGGGCCCGGTCAATGAGCAGTTCTTC. Encoded protein: CASRGPVNEQFF.

The chain is built from TRBV11-3 and TRBJ2-1, with 9 bases aligning to TRBD2. Germline V gene sequence: CDR1 SGHNT, CDR2 YENEEA. The CDR3 covers 14 residues. J gave up 6 bases and V 3 bases, and 3 bases lay outside the gene matches. The CDR3 DNA sequence: TGTGCCAGCAGCTTGCGGGAGGGCCGCAATGAGCAGTTCTTC. The encoded protein is CASSLREGRNEQFF. The variable domain in full, completed from reference TRBV11-3 and TRBJ2-1, reads EAGVVQSPRYKIIEKKQPVAFWCNPISGHNTLYWYLQNLGQGPELLIRYENEEAVDDSQLPKDRFSAERLKGVDSTLKIQPAELGDSAVYLCASSLREGRNEQFFGPGTRLTVL.

The CDR3, as DNA: TGCAGCGCCGCTCCGACTAACTCCTACGAGCAGTACTTC. As protein: CSAAPTNSYEQYF. The chain employs TRBV29-1 and TRBJ2-7; weak D call: TRBD2 (5 bases). This CDR3 has 13 amino acids. Germline V gene lookup returns CDR1 SQVTM and CDR2 ANQGSEA. Trimming shortened V by 7 bases and J by 0 bases, and 13 bases separated the two germline ends.

This chain joins TRBV2 and TRBJ2-7, with 9 positions matching TRBD2. The germline V gene has CDR1 SNHLY and CDR2 FYNNEI. V lost 7 bases to trimming and J lost 0 bases; unmatched junction nucleotides: 4. The CDR3 sequence is 14 residues long. CDR3 bases: TGTGCCAGCACCGCACTAGCGGGCTCCTACGAGCAGTACTTC. Residues: CASTALAGSYEQYF.

The V call is TRBV5-1, the J call TRBJ1-4; D remains ambiguous. Per the germline V gene, CDR1 is SGHRS and CDR2 is YFSETQ. The CDR3 length is 15 residues. Trimming pared 0 bases from V and 8 bases from J, leaving 14 bases between. This CDR3 reads CASSLAHEAGEKLFF. The CDR3 nucleotides read TGCGCCAGCAGCTTGGCCCATGAGGCGGGAGAAAAACTGTTTTTT.

V usage is TRBV6-5 and J usage is TRBJ1-1, with D possibly TRBD1 on 6 matching bases. Germline values: CDR1 MNHEY, CDR2 SVGAGI. V was clipped by 5 bases and J by 10 bases, with 20 bases between them. The CDR3 loop spans 14 amino acids. The CDR3: CASSGRQGRGGAFF. CDR3 nucleotide sequence: TGTGCCAGCAGTGGACGTCAGGGGCGAGGAGGAGCTTTCTTT.

The chain carries TRBV29-1 and TRBJ2-7, with TRBD2 matching 10 bases. Germline V gives CDR1 SQVTM, CDR2 ANQGSEA. The J segment lost 3 bases and the V segment lost 3 bases, leaving 5 bases of the junction unmatched. CDR3 length equals 14 residues. The CDR3 spells CSVDGLAGVYEQYF. The DNA of the CDR3 is TGCAGCGTTGATGGCCTAGCGGGAGTCTACGAGCAGTACTTC.

This clone was found a few times. The J gene is TRBJ2-1, the V gene TRBV10-3; TRBD1 might be the D (5 bases). CDR1 and CDR2 (germline): ENHRY, SYGVKD. Trimming removed 8 bases from V and 8 bases from J, with 28 bases in between. The CDR3 length is 17 residues. The CDR3, as DNA: TGTGCCATCTCCAACTCCGAATGGGGTCAGGGTAACGATGAGCAGTTCTTC. It codes for CAISNSEWGQGNDEQFF.

This clone was observed a single time. The chain links TRBV5-1 to TRBJ1-4; D perhaps matches TRBD1 (6 bases). Trimming shortened V by 0 bases and J by 3 bases, and 9 bases separated the two germline ends. The CDR3 loop spans 15 amino acids. Germline V gives CDR1 SGHRS, CDR2 YFSETQ. CDR3: CASSLDGTSNEKLFF. The CDR3 nucleotides are TGCGCCAGCAGCTTGGACGGGACATCTAATGAAAAACTGTTTTTT.

The chain couples TRBV29-1 to TRBJ2-2; possible D gene TRBD1, 5 bases. The V and J ends lost 5 bases and 5 bases respectively, with 18 bases between them. Germline loops: CDR1 SQVTM, CDR2 ANQGSEA. CDR3 length: 15 amino acids. CDR3 region: CSVQQGGSQTGELFF. Written as DNA, the CDR3 is TGCAGCGTTCAGCAGGGTGGGTCTCAAACCGGGGAGCTGTTTTTT.

The chain carries TRBV7-3 and TRBJ2-1; 14 bases are a match to TRBD2. Germline loops: CDR1 SGHTA, CDR2 FQGTGA. With V trimmed by 2 bases and J by 7 bases, 10 bases remained unmatched. The CDR3 has 18 residues. For the CDR3, the DNA is TGTGCCAGCAGCTTAGGGATAGGACTAGCGGGGGGAGCAAATGAGCAGTTCTTC. This codes for CASSLGIGLAGGANEQFF. The variable domain in full, completed from reference TRBV7-3 and TRBJ2-1, reads GAGVSQTPSNKVTEKGKYVELRCDPISGHTALYWYRQSLGQGPEFLIYFQGTGAADDSGLPNDRFFAVRPEGSVSTLKIQRTERGDSAVYLCASSLGIGLAGGANEQFFGPGTRLTVL.

This sequence joins TRBV13 and TRBJ2-5, with D unclear. This CDR3 has 15 residues. Trimming removed 3 bases from V and 0 bases from J, with 11 bases in between. Germline CDR1 is PRHDT and CDR2 is FYEKMQ (reference sequence). The CDR3 DNA reads TGTGCCAGCAGCTTCAACACCTGGTACCAAGAGACCCAGTACTTC. Protein product: CASSFNTWYQETQYF.

A few counts support this clone. The V call is TRBV6-5, the J call TRBJ2-7; the D gene is possibly TRBD2 (6 bases). Per germline, CDR1 MNHEY and CDR2 SVGAGI. The CDR3 is 12 residues long. V dropped 5 bases and J dropped 5 bases, with 10 bases sitting between them. CDR3 protein: CASSPPGDEQYF. For the CDR3, the DNA is TGTGCCAGCAGTCCCCCGGGGGACGAGCAGTACTTC.

This clone was counted between two and nine times. The rearrangement links TRBV10-1 to TRBJ1-1, with D maybe TRBD1 (6 bases). Trimming took 10 bases from V and 4 from J, leaving 16 bases between them. The germline gives CDR1 WNHNN, CDR2 SYGVQD (reference sequence). The CDR3 contains 13 residues. The CDR3 DNA sequence: TGCGCCAATATAGTAGGGGGAGCCACTGAAGCTTTCTTT. Amino acid sequence: CANIVGGATEAFF.

This chain connects TRBV27 to TRBJ1-5; D not resolved. V was trimmed by 4 bases and J by 0 bases, leaving 7 bases between them. CDR1 MNHEY and CDR2 SMNVEV come from the germline V gene (reference sequence). The length of the CDR3 is 14 residues. Written as DNA, the CDR3 is TGTGCCAGCAGTTATACAGCTAGCAATCAGCCCCAGCATTTT. Its translation is CASSYTASNQPQHF.

The chain couples TRBV4-2 to TRBJ2-6, with 10 nucleotides matching TRBD1. Trimming cost V 1 base and J 1 base; bases outside gene matches: 4. This CDR3 has 18 amino acids. The germline CDR1 and CDR2 sequences are LGHNA and YNFKEQ. DNA for the CDR3: TGTGCCAGCAGCCAAGTCGACAGGGGGCAATCTGGGGCCAACGTCCTGACTTTC. Amino acids: CASSQVDRGQSGANVLTF.